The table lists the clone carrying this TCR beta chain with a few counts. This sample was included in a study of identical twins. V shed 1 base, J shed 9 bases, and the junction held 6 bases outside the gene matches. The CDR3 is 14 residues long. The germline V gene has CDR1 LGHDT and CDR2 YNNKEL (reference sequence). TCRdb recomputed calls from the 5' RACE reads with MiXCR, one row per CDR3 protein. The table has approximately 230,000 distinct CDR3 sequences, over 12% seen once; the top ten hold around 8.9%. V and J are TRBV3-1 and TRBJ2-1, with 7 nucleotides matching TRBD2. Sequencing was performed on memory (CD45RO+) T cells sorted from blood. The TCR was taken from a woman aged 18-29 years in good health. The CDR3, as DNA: TGTGCCAGCAGCCAAGGTAAAGGGAGGGGTGAGCAGTTCTTC. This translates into CASSQGKGRGEQFF.